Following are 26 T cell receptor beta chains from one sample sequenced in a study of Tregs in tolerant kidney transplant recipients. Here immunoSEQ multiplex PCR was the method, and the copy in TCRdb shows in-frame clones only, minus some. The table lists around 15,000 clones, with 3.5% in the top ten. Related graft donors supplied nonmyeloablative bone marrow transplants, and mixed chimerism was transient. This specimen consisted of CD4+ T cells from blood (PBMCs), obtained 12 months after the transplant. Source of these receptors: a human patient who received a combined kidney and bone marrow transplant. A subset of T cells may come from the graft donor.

Incomplete CDR3 DNA: TGTGCCAGCAGTGAAGGGACTAGCGGGACCTACGAG. Amino acid sequence: CASSEGTSGTYE. The whole CDR3 is CASSEGTSGTYEQYF. The V gene is TRBV2, the J gene TRBJ2-7, with TRBD2 matching over 12 bases. The read ends 3 residues before the CDR3 terminus; that terminus is restored from the germline J gene. Germline V gives CDR1 SNHLY, CDR2 FYNNEI. V was pared by 1 base and J by 2 bases, with 0 bases of the junction left unmatched. CDR3 length equals 15 residues. The full variable domain, completed using reference TRBV2 and TRBJ2-7, is EPEVTQTPSHQVTQMGQEVILRCVPISNHLYFYWYRQILGQKVEFLVSFYNNEISEKSEIFDDQFSVERPDGSNFTLKIRSTKLEDSAMYFCASSEGTSGTYEQYFGPGTRLTVT.

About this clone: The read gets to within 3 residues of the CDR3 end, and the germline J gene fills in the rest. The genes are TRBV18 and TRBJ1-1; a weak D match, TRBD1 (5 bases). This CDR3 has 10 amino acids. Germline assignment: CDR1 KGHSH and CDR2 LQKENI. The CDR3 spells CASGGEQAFF. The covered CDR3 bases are TGTGCCAGCGGGGGGGAACAA.

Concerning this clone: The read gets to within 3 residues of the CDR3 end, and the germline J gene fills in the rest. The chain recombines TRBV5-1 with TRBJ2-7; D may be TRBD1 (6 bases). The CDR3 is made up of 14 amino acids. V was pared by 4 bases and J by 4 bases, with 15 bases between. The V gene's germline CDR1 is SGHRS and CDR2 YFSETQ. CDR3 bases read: TGCGCCAGCAGCCAAGAGGGGGATCCGTACGAG. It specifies CASSQEGDPYE. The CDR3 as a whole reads CASSQEGDPYEQYF.

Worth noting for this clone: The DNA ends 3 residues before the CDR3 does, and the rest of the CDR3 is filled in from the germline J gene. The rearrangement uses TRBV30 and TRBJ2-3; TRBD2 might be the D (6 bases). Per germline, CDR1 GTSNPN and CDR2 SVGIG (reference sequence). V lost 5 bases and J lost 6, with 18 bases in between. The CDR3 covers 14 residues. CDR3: CAWGTGTGGDTQYF. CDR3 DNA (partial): TGTGCCTGGGGGACCGGGACTGGGGGGGATACG.

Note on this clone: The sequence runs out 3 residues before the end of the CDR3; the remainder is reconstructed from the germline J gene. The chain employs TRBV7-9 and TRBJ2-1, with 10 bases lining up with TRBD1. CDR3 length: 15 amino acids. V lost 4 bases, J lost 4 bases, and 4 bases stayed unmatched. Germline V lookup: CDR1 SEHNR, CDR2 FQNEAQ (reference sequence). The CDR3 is CASSSDRGLYNEQFF. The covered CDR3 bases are TGTGCCAGCAGCTCAGACAGGGGGCTATACAATGAG.

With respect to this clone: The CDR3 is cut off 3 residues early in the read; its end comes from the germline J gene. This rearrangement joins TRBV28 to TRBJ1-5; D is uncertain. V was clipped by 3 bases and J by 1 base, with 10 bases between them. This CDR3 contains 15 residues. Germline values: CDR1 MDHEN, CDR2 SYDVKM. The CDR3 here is CASSFSGYSNQPQHF. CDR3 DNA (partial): TGTGCCAGCAGTTTCTCGGGGTACAGCAATCAGCCC.

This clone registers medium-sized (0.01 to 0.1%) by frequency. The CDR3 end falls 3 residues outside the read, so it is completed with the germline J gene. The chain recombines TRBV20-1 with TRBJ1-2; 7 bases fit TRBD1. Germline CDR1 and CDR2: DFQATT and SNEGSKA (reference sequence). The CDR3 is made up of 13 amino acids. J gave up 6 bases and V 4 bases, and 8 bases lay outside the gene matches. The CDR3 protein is CSAKPGGLHGYTF. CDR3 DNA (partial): TGCAGTGCTAAGCCAGGGGGATTGCATGGC.

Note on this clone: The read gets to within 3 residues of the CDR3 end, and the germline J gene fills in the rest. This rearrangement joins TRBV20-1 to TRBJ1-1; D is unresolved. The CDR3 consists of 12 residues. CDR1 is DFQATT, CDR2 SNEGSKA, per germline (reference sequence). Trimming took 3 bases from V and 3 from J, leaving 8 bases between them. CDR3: CSARAGYTEAFF. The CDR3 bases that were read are TGCAGTGCTAGGGCCGGGTACACTGAA.

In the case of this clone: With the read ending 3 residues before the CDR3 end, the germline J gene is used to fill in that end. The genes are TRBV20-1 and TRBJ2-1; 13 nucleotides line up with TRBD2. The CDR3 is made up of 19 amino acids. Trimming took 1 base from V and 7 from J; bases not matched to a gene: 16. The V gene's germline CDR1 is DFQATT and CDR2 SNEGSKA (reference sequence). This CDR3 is CSARVSRLAGGGLRNEQFF. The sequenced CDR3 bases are TGCAGTGCTAGAGTGTCGCGACTAGCGGGAGGCGGACTGAGGAATGAG.

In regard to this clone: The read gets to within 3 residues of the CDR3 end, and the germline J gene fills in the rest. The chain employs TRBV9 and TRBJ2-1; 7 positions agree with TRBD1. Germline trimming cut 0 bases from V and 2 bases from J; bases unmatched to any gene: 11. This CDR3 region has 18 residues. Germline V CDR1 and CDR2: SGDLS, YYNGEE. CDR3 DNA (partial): TGTGCCAGCAGCGTAGAGGGCTTCACAGGGGACCCCTACAATGAG. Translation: CASSVEGFTGDPYNE. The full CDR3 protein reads CASSVEGFTGDPYNEQFF.

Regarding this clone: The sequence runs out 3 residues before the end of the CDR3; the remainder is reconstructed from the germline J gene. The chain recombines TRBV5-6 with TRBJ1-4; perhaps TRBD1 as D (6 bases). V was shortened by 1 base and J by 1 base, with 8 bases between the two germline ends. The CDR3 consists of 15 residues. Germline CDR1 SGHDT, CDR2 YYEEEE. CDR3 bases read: TGTGCCAGCAGCTTGAGGGGGGGAACTAATGAAAAA. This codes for CASSLRGGTNEK. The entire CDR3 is CASSLRGGTNEKLFF.

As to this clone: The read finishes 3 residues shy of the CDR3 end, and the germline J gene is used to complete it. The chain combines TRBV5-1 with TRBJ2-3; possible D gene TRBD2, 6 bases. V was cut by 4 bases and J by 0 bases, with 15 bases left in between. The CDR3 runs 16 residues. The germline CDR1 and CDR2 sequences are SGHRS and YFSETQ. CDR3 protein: CASSPLAETSTDTQYF. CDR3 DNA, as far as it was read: TGCGCCAGCAGCCCGTTAGCGGAAACCAGCACAGATACG.

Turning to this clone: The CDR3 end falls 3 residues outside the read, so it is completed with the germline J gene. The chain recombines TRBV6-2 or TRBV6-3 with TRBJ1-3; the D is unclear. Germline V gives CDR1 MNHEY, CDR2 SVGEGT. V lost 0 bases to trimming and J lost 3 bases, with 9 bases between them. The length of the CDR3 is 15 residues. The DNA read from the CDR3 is TGTGCCAGCAGTTACTCGATGGCCGTTGGAAACACC. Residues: CASSYSMAVGNT. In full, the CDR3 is CASSYSMAVGNTIYF.

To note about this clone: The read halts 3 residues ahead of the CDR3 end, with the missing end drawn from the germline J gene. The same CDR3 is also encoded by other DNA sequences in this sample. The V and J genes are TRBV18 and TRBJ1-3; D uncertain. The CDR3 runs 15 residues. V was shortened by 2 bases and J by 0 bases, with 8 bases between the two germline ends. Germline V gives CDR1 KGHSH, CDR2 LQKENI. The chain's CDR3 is CASSPFQSSGNTIYF. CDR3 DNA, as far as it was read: TGTGCCAGCTCACCATTTCAGAGCTCTGGAAACACC.

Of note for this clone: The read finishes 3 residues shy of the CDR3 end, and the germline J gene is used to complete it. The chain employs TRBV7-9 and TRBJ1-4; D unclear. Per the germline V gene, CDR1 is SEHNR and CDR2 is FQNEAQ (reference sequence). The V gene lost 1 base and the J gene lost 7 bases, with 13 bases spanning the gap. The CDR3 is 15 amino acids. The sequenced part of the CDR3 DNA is TGTGCCAGCAGCTTAGATGCGGGCCTTGGTGAAAAA. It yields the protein CASSLDAGLGEK. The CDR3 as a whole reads CASSLDAGLGEKLFF.

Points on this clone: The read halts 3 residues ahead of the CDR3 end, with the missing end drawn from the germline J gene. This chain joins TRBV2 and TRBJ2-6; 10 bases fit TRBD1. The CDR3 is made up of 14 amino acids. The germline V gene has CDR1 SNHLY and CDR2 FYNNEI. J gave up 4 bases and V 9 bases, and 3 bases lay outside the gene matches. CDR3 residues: CARDRGQGANVLTF. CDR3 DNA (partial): TGTGCCAGAGACAGGGGGCAAGGGGCCAACGTC.

The sequenced CDR3 bases are TGTGCCAGTAAGAAACTAGCGGGAGGAGTCACAGATACG. This encodes CASKKLAGGVTDT. Given in full, the CDR3 is CASKKLAGGVTDTQYF. The chain is built from TRBV19 and TRBJ2-3; TRBD2 agrees at 12 bases. The sequence runs out 3 residues before the end of the CDR3; the remainder is reconstructed from the germline J gene. The CDR3 spans 16 residues. Unmatched junction bases numbered 7, after V lost 7 bases and J lost 2 bases. Germline lookup yields CDR1 LNHDA and CDR2 SQIVND (reference sequence).

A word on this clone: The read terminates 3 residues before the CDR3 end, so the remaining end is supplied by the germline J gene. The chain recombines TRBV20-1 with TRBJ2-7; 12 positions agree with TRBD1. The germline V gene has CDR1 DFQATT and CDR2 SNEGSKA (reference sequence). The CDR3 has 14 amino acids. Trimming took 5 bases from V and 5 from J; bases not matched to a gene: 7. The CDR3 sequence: CSAYPGTGGNEQYF. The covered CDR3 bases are TGCAGTGCTTACCCCGGGACAGGGGGCAACGAG.

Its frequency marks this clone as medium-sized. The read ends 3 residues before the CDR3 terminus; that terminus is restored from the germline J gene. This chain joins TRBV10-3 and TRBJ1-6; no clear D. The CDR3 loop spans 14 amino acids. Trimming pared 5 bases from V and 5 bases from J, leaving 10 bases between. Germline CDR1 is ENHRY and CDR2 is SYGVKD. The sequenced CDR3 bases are TGTGCCATCAGTCCCCAAGACAATAATTCACCC. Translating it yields CAISPQDNNSP. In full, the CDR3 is CAISPQDNNSPLHF.

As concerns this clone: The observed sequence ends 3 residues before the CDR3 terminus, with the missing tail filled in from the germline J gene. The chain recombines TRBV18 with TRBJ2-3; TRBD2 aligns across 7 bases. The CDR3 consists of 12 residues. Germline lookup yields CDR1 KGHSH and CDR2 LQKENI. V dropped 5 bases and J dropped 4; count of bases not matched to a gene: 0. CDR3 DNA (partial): TGTGCCAGCTCAGGACTAGCAGATACG. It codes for CASSGLADT. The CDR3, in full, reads CASSGLADTQYF.

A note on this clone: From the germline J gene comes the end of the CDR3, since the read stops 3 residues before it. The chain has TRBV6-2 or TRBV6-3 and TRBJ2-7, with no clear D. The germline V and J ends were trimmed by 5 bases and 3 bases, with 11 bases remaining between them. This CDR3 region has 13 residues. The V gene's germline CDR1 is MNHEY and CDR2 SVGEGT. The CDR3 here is CASSPVLNYEQYF. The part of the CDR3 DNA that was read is TGTGCCAGCAGTCCCGTCCTAAACTACGAG.

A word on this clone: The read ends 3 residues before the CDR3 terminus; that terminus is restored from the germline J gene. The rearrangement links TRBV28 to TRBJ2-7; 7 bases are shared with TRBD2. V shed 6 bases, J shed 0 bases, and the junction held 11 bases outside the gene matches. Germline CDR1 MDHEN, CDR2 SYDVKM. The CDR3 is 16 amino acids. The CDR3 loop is CASSLSQAGVSYEQYF. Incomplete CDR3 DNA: TGTGCCAGCAGCCTCTCCCAGGCGGGGGTCTCCTACGAG.

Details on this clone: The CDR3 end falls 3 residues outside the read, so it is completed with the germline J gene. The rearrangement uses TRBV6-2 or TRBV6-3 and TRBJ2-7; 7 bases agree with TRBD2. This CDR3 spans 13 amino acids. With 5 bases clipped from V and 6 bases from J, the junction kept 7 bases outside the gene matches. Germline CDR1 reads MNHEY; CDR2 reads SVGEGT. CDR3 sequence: CASSPSGDTEQYF. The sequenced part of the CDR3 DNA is TGTGCCAGCAGTCCTAGCGGAGATACCGAG.

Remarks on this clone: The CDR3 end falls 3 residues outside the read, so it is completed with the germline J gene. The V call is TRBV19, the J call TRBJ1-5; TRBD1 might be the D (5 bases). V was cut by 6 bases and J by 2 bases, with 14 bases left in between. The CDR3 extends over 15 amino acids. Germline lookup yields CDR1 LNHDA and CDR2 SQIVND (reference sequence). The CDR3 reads CASRSQGGRNQPQHF. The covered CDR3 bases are TGTGCCAGTAGGTCGCAGGGTGGACGCAATCAGCCC.

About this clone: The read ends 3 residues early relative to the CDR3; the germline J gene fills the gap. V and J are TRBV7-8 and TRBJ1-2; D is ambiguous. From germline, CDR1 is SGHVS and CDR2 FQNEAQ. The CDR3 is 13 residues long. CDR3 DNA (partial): TGTGCCAGCAGCGTTCAAGAAACTATGGGC. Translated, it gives CASSVQETMG. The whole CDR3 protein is CASSVQETMGYTF.

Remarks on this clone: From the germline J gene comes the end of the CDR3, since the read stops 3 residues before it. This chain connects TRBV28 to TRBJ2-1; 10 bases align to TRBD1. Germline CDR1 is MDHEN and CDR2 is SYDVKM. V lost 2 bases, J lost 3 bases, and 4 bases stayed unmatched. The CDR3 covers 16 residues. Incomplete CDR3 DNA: TGTGCCAGCAGTTTAACGACAGGGGGCCACTACAATGAG. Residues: CASSLTTGGHYNE. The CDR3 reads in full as CASSLTTGGHYNEQFF. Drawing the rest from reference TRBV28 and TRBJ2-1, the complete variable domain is DVKVTQSSRYLVKRTGEKVFLECVQDMDHENMFWYRQDPGLGLRLIYFSYDVKMKEKGDIPEGYSVSREKKERFSLILESASTNQTSMYLCASSLTTGGHYNEQFFGPGTRLTVL.